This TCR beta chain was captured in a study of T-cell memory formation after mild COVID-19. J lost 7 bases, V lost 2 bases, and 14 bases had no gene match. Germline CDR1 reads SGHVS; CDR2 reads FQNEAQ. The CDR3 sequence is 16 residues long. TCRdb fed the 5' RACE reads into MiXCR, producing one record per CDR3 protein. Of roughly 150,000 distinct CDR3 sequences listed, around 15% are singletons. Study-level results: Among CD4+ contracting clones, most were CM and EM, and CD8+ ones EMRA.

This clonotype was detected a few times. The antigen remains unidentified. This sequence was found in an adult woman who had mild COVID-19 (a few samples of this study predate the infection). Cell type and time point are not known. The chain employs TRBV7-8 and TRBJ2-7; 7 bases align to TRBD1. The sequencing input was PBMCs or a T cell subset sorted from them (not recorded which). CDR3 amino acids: CASSLLKGAASWEQYF. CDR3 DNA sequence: TGTGCCAGCAGCTTATTAAAGGGGGCGGCGTCCTGGGAGCAGTACTTC.